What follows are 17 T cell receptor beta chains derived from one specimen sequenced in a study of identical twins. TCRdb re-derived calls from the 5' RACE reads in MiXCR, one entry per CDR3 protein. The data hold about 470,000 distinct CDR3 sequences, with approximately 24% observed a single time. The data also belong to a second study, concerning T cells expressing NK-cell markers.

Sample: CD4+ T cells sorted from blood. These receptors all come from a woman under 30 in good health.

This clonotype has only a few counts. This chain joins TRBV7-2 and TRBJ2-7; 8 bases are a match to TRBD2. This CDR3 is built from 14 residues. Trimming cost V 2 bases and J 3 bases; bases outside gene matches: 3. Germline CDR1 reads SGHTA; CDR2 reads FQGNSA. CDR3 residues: CASSLIAGGYEQYF. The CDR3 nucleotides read TGTGCCAGCAGCTTAATCGCGGGAGGCTACGAGCAGTACTTC.

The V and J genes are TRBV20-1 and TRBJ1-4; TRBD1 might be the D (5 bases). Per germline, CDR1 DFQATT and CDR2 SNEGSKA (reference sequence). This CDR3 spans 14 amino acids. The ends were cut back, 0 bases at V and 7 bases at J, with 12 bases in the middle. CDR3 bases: TGCAGTGCTAGAGATCCCAGGGTCGGTGAAAAACTGTTTTTT. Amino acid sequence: CSARDPRVGEKLFF.

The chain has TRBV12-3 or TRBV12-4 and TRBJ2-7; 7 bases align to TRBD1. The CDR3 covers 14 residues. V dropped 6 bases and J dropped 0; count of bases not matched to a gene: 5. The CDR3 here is CASRRGQISYEQYF. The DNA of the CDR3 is TGTGCCAGCAGGAGGGGACAGATCTCCTACGAGCAGTACTTC.

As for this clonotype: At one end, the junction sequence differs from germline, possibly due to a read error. The CDR3 DNA reads TGCGCCAACAGCCACGGATTGGGACTAGCGGGGTCTTACAATGAGCAGTTCTTC. Translating gives CANSHGLGLAGSYNEQFF. The chain joins TRBV5-1 to TRBJ2-1, with TRBD2 matching over 13 bases. Germline V gene sequence: CDR1 SGHRS, CDR2 YFSETQ. CDR3 length: 18 amino acids.

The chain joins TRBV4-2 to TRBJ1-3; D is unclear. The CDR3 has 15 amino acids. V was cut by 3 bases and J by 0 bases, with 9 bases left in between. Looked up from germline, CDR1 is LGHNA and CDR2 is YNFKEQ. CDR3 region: CASSQILSSGNTIYF. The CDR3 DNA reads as TGTGCCAGCAGCCAGATATTGAGCTCTGGAAACACCATATATTTT.

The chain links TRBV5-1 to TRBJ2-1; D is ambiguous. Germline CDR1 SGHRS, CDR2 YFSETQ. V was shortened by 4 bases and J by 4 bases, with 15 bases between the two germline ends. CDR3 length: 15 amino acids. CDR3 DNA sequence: TGCGCCAGCAGCCCGTTGGCGTACGTGTACAATGAGCAGTTCTTC. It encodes CASSPLAYVYNEQFF.

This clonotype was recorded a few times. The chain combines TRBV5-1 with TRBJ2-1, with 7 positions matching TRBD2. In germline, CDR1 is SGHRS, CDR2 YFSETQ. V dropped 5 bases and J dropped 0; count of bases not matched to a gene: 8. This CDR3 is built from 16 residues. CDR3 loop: CASSTNGGSSYNEQFF. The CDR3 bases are TGCGCCAGCAGTACCAACGGGGGGAGCTCCTACAATGAGCAGTTCTTC.

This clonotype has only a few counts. The CDR3 loop reads CATSSGLAGGSRNEQFF. DNA of the CDR3: TGTGCCACCAGCTCGGGACTAGCGGGAGGTTCAAGGAATGAGCAGTTCTTC. The chain carries TRBV15 and TRBJ2-1; TRBD2 agrees at 15 bases. Unmatched junction bases numbered 9, after V lost 5 bases and J lost 7 bases. The germline V gene has CDR1 LNHNV and CDR2 YYDKDF (reference sequence). CDR3 size: 17 residues.

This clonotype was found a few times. The CDR3 sequence is CAGKDSEGSKQYF. The CDR3 DNA sequence: TGCGCCGGTAAGGACTCCGAAGGGTCGAAGCAGTACTTC. The rearrangement links TRBV5-1 to TRBJ2-7, with D perhaps matching TRBD2 (5 bases). Looked up from germline, CDR1 is SGHRS and CDR2 is YFSETQ. The CDR3 is 13 residues long. The V and J ends lost 10 bases and 8 bases respectively, with 22 bases between them.

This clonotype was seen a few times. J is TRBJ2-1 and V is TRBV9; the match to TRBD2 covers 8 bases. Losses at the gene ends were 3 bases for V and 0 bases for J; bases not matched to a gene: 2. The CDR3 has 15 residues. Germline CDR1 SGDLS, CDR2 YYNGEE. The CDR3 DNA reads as TGTGCCAGCAGCGAGCGGGGGACCTCCTACAATGAGCAGTTCTTC. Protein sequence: CASSERGTSYNEQFF.

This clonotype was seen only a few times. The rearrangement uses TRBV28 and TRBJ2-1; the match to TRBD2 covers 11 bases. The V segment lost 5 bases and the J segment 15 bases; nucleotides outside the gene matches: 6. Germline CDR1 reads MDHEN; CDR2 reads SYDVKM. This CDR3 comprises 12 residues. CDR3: CASSPPGLAVFF. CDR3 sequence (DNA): TGTGCCAGCAGTCCCCCGGGACTAGCGGTGTTCTTC.

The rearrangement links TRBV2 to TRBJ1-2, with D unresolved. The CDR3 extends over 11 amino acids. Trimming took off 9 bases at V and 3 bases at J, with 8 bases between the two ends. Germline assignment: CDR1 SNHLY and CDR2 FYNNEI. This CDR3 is CASQYYYGYTF. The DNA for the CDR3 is TGTGCCAGTCAATATTACTATGGCTACACCTTC.

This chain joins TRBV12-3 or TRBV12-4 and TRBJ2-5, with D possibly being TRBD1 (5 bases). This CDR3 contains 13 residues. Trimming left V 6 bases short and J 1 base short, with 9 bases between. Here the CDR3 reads CASRPGLQETQYF. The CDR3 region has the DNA TGTGCCAGCAGGCCAGGGCTCCAAGAGACCCAGTACTTC.

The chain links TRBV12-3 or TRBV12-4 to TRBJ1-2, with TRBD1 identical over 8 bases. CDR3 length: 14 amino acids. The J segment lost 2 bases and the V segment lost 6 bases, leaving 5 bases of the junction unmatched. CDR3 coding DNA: TGTGCCAGCAGCTACCGGGACAGGAACTATGGCTACACCTTC. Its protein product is CASSYRDRNYGYTF.

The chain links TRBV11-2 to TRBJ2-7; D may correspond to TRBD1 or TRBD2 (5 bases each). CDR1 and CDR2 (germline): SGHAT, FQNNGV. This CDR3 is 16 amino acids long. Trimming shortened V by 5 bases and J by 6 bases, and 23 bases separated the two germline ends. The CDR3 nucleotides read TGTGCCAGCAGCCGAGGGACCCTAGGCGGGTCCCCCGAGCAGTACTTC. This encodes CASSRGTLGGSPEQYF. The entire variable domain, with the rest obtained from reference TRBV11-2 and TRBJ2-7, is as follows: EAGVAQSPRYKIIEKRQSVAFWCNPISGHATLYWYQQILGQGPKLLIQFQNNGVVDDSQLPKDRFSAERLKGVDSTLKIQPAKLEDSAVYLCASSRGTLGGSPEQYFGPGTRLTVT.

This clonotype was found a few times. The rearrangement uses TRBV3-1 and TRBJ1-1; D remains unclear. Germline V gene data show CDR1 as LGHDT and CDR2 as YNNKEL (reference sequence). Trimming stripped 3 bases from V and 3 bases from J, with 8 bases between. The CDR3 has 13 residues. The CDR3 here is CASSQYRDTEAFF. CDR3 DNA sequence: TGTGCCAGCAGCCAGTACCGGGACACTGAAGCTTTCTTT.

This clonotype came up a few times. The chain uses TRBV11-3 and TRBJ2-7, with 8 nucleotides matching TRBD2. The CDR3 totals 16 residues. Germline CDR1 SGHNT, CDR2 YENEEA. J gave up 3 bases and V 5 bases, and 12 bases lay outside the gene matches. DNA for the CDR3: TGTGCCAGCAGCCCCGGGAGGGGGTCTGGACGCTACGAGCAGTACTTC. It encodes CASSPGRGSGRYEQYF. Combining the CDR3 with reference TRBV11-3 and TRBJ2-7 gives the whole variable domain EAGVVQSPRYKIIEKKQPVAFWCNPISGHNTLYWYLQNLGQGPELLIRYENEEAVDDSQLPKDRFSAERLKGVDSTLKIQPAELGDSAVYLCASSPGRGSGRYEQYFGPGTRLTVT.